Following are 26 T cell receptor beta chains from one sample sequenced in a study of tissue T cells after allogeneic stem cell transplantation. TCRdb keeps only in-frame clones here, not all; method: immunoSEQ multiplex PCR. The sample carries about 8,300 clones, about 52% recorded once. Documented time point: mouse harvest day 7 after allogeneic transplant. Tail vein injection delivered 10^7 T-cell-depleted bone marrow cells and 10^6 splenic CD5+ T cells. Sample: gut tissue. The receptors shown here come from a female BALB/c mouse given C57BL/6 T cells with graft-versus-host disease after an allogeneic hematopoietic cell transplant.

A few counts support this clone. Any gene name here is a mouse gene name. The sequenced fragment ends 1 residue before the CDR3 boundary, so the rest is inferred from the germline J gene. V gene TRBV16 combines with J gene TRBJ1-1; D gene ambiguous. The CDR3 runs to 12 residues. Trimming took 0 bases from V and 10 from J, leaving 9 bases between them. Per germline, CDR1 SGHSA and CDR2 FRNQAP. The DNA read from the CDR3 is TGTGCAAGCAGCTTAGATTTGGGAGGAGTCTTC. Translation gives CASSLDLGGVF. The full CDR3 protein reads CASSLDLGGVFF.

To note about this clone: Gene names follow the mouse nomenclature. The read is 1 residue too short to cover the CDR3 end, so that end is filled in from the germline J gene. The chain employs TRBV12-2 and TRBJ2-7; possibly TRBD1 for D (6 bases). V was pared by 2 bases and J by 3 bases, with 7 bases between. The CDR3 spans 12 residues. Germline V gives CDR1 SGHLS, CDR2 HYDKME. The CDR3 sequence: CASSQQGYEQYF. CDR3 DNA (partial): TGTGCCAGCTCTCAACAGGGCTATGAACAGTAC.

This clone is medium-sized. The gene names here belong to mouse. The read finishes 1 residue shy of the CDR3 end, and the germline J gene is used to complete it. The sample carries other DNA sequences with the same CDR3. The rearrangement joins TRBV4 to TRBJ2-7; 10 positions agree with TRBD2. This CDR3 has 14 amino acids. After removal of 5 bases from V and 2 bases from J, the junction contained 3 bases not matched to a gene. Germline CDR1 LGHDT, CDR2 YNNKQL (reference sequence). CDR3: CASSPGTGAYEQYF. CDR3 DNA, as far as it was read: TGTGCCAGCAGCCCCGGGACTGGGGCCTATGAACAGTAC.

As regards this clone: The gene names given are mouse names. The CDR3 end lies 1 residue beyond the end of the read and is filled in from the germline J gene. The rearrangement uses TRBV26 and TRBJ2-4; TRBD2 matches at 7 bases. The CDR3 has 14 amino acids. Germline V lookup: CDR1 KGHPV, CDR2 FQNQEV (reference sequence). Germline trimming cut 1 base from V and 3 bases from J; bases unmatched to any gene: 1. CDR3 sequence: CASSLWGGQNTLYF. Partial CDR3 DNA: TGTGCCAGCAGTCTGTGGGGGGGACAAAACACCTTGTAC.

Worth noting for this clone: Genes here carry mouse names. The CDR3 end is not reached by the read, which stops 1 residue before it; the germline J gene fills it in. V is TRBV14 and J is TRBJ2-4, with 11 bases that match TRBD2. The CDR3 runs to 16 residues. Germline V gene lookup returns CDR1 SGHDT and CDR2 FRDEAV. J lost 0 bases, V lost 4 bases, and 4 bases had no gene match. Here the CDR3 reads CASSPRDWGSQNTLYF. The sequenced part of the CDR3 DNA is TGTGCCAGCAGTCCCCGGGACTGGGGGAGTCAAAACACCTTGTAC. Using reference TRBV14 and TRBJ2-4 for the parts outside the CDR3, the full variable domain is EAGVTQSPRYAVLQEGQAVSFWCDPISGHDTLYWYQQPRDQGPQLLVYFRDEAVIDNSQLPSDRFSAVRPKGTNSTLKIQSAKQGDTATYLCASSPRDWGSQNTLYFGAGTRLSVL.

By share of the sample, this clone is medium-sized. The germline and genes are mouse ones. The observed sequence ends 1 residue before the CDR3 terminus, with the missing tail filled in from the germline J gene. V is TRBV16 and J is TRBJ2-7; TRBD2 matches at 12 bases. The junction had 2 bases not matched to a gene; V was cut back by 8 bases and J by 6 bases. Germline CDR1 and CDR2: SGHSA and FRNQAP. The CDR3 has 12 amino acids. The sequenced CDR3 bases are TGTGCAAGCGGGACTGGGGGGCTTGAACAGTAC. Translation: CASGTGGLEQY. The entire CDR3 protein reads CASGTGGLEQYF.

There are a few counts of this clone. All gene names here are mouse names. With the read ending 1 residue before the CDR3 end, the germline J gene is used to fill in that end. The rearrangement links TRBV16 to TRBJ1-3; TRBD1 matches at 7 bases. The CDR3 loop spans 14 amino acids. V shed 5 bases, J shed 2 bases, and the junction held 3 bases outside the gene matches. In germline, CDR1 is SGHSA, CDR2 FRNQAP. The DNA read from the CDR3 is TGTGCAAGCAGCCCCCAGGGGGCTGGAAATACGCTCTAT. It encodes CASSPQGAGNTLY. In full, the CDR3 is CASSPQGAGNTLYF.

Comments on this clone: Germline and genes: mouse. The read comes to an end 1 residue before the CDR3 does, leaving the germline J gene to fill in the end. The chain carries TRBV26 and TRBJ1-1; D unclear. The CDR3 runs 12 residues. Germline V gene sequence: CDR1 KGHPV, CDR2 FQNQEV (reference sequence). The V gene lost 5 bases and the J gene lost 3 bases, with 7 bases spanning the gap. CDR3 bases read: TGTGCCAGCAGTTACACCGACACAGAAGTCTTC. As protein: CASSYTDTEVF. The CDR3 in full is CASSYTDTEVFF.

A note on this clone: Gene names are the mouse ones. Incomplete CDR3 DNA: TGTGCCAGCAGCCAAGAGGGCTGGGAGTATGAACAGTAC. It translates to CASSQEGWEYEQY. The whole CDR3 reads CASSQEGWEYEQYF. The rearrangement joins TRBV5 to TRBJ2-7, with a tentative D call TRBD2 (5 bases). Read coverage stops 1 residue before the CDR3 terminus; the germline J gene supplies the remainder. Trimming stripped 0 bases from V and 4 bases from J, with 10 bases between. The CDR3 covers 14 residues. Per germline, CDR1 LGHNA and CDR2 YNLKQL (reference sequence).

Comments on this clone: Here the gene names and germline are mouse. The read terminates 1 residue ahead of where the CDR3 ends, so the germline J gene completes it. The chain couples TRBV5 to TRBJ1-1; perhaps TRBD1 as D (6 bases). There are 15 residues in the CDR3. Trimming removed 4 bases at V and 4 bases at J, with 16 bases between. Per the germline V gene, CDR1 is LGHNA and CDR2 is YNLKQL (reference sequence). Partial CDR3 DNA: TGTGCCAGCAGCCTCTCCCTCAGGGGTGGCACAGAAGTCTTC. Translation gives CASSLSLRGGTEVF. The CDR3, in full, reads CASSLSLRGGTEVFF.

As regards this clone: The genes and germline here are from mouse. The CDR3 goes on 1 residue after the read ends, and that part is filled in from the germline J gene. V and J are TRBV3 and TRBJ2-5, with D possibly being TRBD1 (5 bases). The V gene's germline CDR1 is SNHLY and CDR2 FYNGKV (reference sequence). V lost 1 base and J lost 5, with 10 bases in between. This CDR3 is 14 amino acids long. The CDR3 DNA, read in part, is TGTGCCAGCAGCTTAGGGCAGGGCGGAGACACCCAGTAC. Its protein is CASSLGQGGDTQY. The CDR3 in its entirety is CASSLGQGGDTQYF. Using reference TRBV3 and TRBJ2-5 for the parts outside the CDR3, the full variable domain is GPKVLQIPSHQIIDMGQMVTLNCDPVSNHLYFYWYKQILGQQMEFLVNFYNGKVMEKSKLFKDQFSVERPDGSYFTLKIQPTALEDSAVYFCASSLGQGGDTQYFGPGTRLLVL.

In the case of this clone: Gene and germline names: mouse. The observed sequence ends 1 residue before the CDR3 terminus, with the missing tail filled in from the germline J gene. The chain combines TRBV26 with TRBJ1-2; TRBD1 matches 10 bases. CDR3 length: 14 amino acids. Germline V CDR1 and CDR2: KGHPV, FQNQEV (reference sequence). V trimming: 7 bases; J trimming: 3 bases; junction bases outside the gene matches: 5. Incomplete CDR3 DNA: TGTGCCAGCACCCTGGGACAGGGGTACTCCGACTACACC. Translation gives CASTLGQGYSDYT. The complete CDR3 sequence is CASTLGQGYSDYTF.

This clone has a handful of counts. Each gene name is a mouse one. The CDR3 extends 1 residue past the end of the read, so its final part is completed from the germline J gene. This sequence joins TRBV20 and TRBJ2-1, with 10 bases lining up with TRBD2. With V trimmed by 0 bases and J by 7 bases, 6 bases remained unmatched. CDR3 length equals 15 residues. Per germline, CDR1 GFQATS and CDR2 STVNSAI. Incomplete CDR3 DNA: TGTGGTGCTAGGGATCCCTGGGGGGGCGTGGCTGAGCAGTTC. Translated: CGARDPWGGVAEQF. The whole CDR3 region reads CGARDPWGGVAEQFF.

This clone was observed a few times. Mouse names are used for the genes. Read coverage stops 1 residue before the CDR3 terminus; the germline J gene supplies the remainder. The V and J genes are TRBV4 and TRBJ2-7; TRBD1 matches at 10 bases. Germline CDR1 LGHDT, CDR2 YNNKQL (reference sequence). With V trimmed by 5 bases and J by 7 bases, 5 bases remained unmatched. The CDR3 loop spans 13 amino acids. The DNA read from the CDR3 is TGTGCCAGCAGCCTAGACAGGGGGCCCGAACAGTAC. Encoded protein: CASSLDRGPEQY. From start to end, the CDR3 is CASSLDRGPEQYF.

A word on this clone: Any gene name here is a mouse gene name. The read terminates 1 residue before the CDR3 end, so the remaining end is supplied by the germline J gene. The chain is built from TRBV1 and TRBJ2-1; no definite D call. Germline CDR1 is NSQYPW and CDR2 is LRSPGD (reference sequence). The CDR3 is made up of 12 amino acids. The V end was cut by 1 base, the J end by 6 bases, with 4 bases between. The CDR3 bases that were read are TGCACCTGCAGTGCAGGACCTGCTGAGCAGTTC. Translated, it gives CTCSAGPAEQF. From start to end, the CDR3 is CTCSAGPAEQFF.

Details on this clone: Genes and germline are mouse. The sequenced fragment ends 1 residue before the CDR3 boundary, so the rest is inferred from the germline J gene. This chain links TRBV3 with TRBJ1-1; 7 nucleotides align to TRBD1. Germline lookup yields CDR1 SNHLY and CDR2 FYNGKV (reference sequence). This CDR3 is 14 amino acids long. After removal of 2 bases from V and 3 bases from J, the junction contained 3 bases not matched to a gene. The CDR3 region is CASSLRQGHTEVFF. CDR3 DNA (partial): TGTGCCAGCAGCTTACGACAGGGACACACAGAAGTCTTC. Together with reference TRBV3 and TRBJ1-1, the CDR3 gives the full variable domain: GPKVLQIPSHQIIDMGQMVTLNCDPVSNHLYFYWYKQILGQQMEFLVNFYNGKVMEKSKLFKDQFSVERPDGSYFTLKIQPTALEDSAVYFCASSLRQGHTEVFFGKGTRLTVV.

This clone occurred a few times. Gene names and germline match the mouse. The read is 1 residue too short to cover the CDR3 end, so that end is filled in from the germline J gene. The rearrangement links TRBV15 to TRBJ2-4; either TRBD1 or TRBD2 may supply D (5 bases each). The germline gives CDR1 SGHND, CDR2 FRSKSL. The CDR3 consists of 13 residues. V dropped 5 bases and J dropped 0 bases, with 6 bases sitting between them. The CDR3 DNA, read in part, is TGTGCCAGCAGTGGGGACAGTCAAAACACCTTGTAC. Translating gives CASSGDSQNTLY. The CDR3 in its entirety is CASSGDSQNTLYF. Full variable domain (outside the CDR3, taken from reference TRBV15 and TRBJ2-4): DAGVTQTPRHEVAEKGQTIILKCEPVSGHNDLFWYRQTKIQGLELLSYFRSKSLMEDGGAFKDRFKAEMLNSSFSTLKIQPTEPKDSAVYLCASSGDSQNTLYFGAGTRLSVL.

The table lists this clone with a few counts. Each gene name is a mouse one. The read ends 1 residue before the CDR3 terminus; that terminus is restored from the germline J gene. The V call is TRBV26, the J call TRBJ1-6, with D hard to call. TRBJ1-6 is classed as an ORF, of uncertain function. Germline V lookup: CDR1 KGHPV, CDR2 FQNQEV (reference sequence). V lost 2 bases, J lost 0 bases, and 5 bases lay in between. The CDR3 totals 15 residues. The CDR3: CASSLHISYNSPLYF. CDR3 DNA (partial): TGTGCCAGCAGTCTGCACATTTCCTATAATTCGCCCCTCTAC.

Comments on this clone: Genes here carry mouse names. The read halts 1 residue ahead of the CDR3 end, with the missing end drawn from the germline J gene. The chain links TRBV12-1 to TRBJ1-4, with D possibly being TRBD1 (5 bases). Germline CDR1 is SGHSN and CDR2 is HYEKVE. This CDR3 region has 14 residues. The V end lost 3 bases, the J end lost 4 bases, and 11 bases lay between the germline ends. The DNA read from the CDR3 is TGTGCCAGCTCTGTGGGGACGGGCAACGAAAGATTATTT. Protein product: CASSVGTGNERLF. Given in full, the CDR3 is CASSVGTGNERLFF.

This clone appeared a few times. Gene names follow the mouse nomenclature. The sequenced fragment ends 1 residue before the CDR3 boundary, so the rest is inferred from the germline J gene. The chain uses TRBV23 and TRBJ2-7; the D segment call TRBD1 is taken from the table without a DNA check. Looked up from germline, CDR1 is KGHTA and CDR2 is FQNQQP. The CDR3 is made up of 12 amino acids. CDR3 in amino acids: CSSSMDNYEQYF. The CDR3 bases that were read are TGCTCCAGCAGTATGGACAACTATGAACAGTAC.

A note on this clone: Gene names are mouse gene names. The read comes to an end 1 residue before the CDR3 does, leaving the germline J gene to fill in the end. J is TRBJ2-4 and V is TRBV26, with D maybe TRBD1 (5 bases). The CDR3 runs 14 residues. Trimming pared 2 bases from V and 2 bases from J, leaving 8 bases between. The germline V gene has CDR1 KGHPV and CDR2 FQNQEV (reference sequence). The sequenced CDR3 bases are TGTGCCAGCAGTCTGGACAGAAATCAAAACACCTTGTAC. It specifies CASSLDRNQNTLY. The full CDR3 protein is CASSLDRNQNTLYF.

Details on this clone: Mouse gene names and germline throughout. The read terminates 1 residue ahead of where the CDR3 ends, so the germline J gene completes it. The chain carries TRBV12-2 and TRBJ1-1, with D unresolved. V dropped 2 bases and J dropped 0 bases, with 6 bases sitting between them. This CDR3 contains 13 residues. Germline CDR1 reads SGHLS; CDR2 reads HYDKME. The CDR3 sequence: CASSPRTNTEVFF. Incomplete CDR3 DNA: TGTGCCAGCTCTCCACGAACAAACACAGAAGTCTTC.

This clone was seen a few times. These gene names are mouse names. The CDR3 end lies 1 residue beyond the end of the read and is filled in from the germline J gene. The genes are TRBV29 and TRBJ2-2; either TRBD1 or TRBD2 may fit D (5 bases each). The CDR3 spans 13 residues. Germline assignment: CDR1 MSHET and CDR2 SYDVDS. Trimming took 4 bases from V and 4 from J, leaving 7 bases between them. The CDR3 protein is CASSSGTTGQLYF. Partial CDR3 DNA: TGTGCTAGCAGTTCTGGGACCACCGGGCAGCTCTAC.

For this clone: The genes are named according to mouse. The sequence runs out 1 residue before the end of the CDR3; the remainder is reconstructed from the germline J gene. The V call is TRBV23, the J call TRBJ2-5. CDR1 is KGHTA, CDR2 FQNQQP, per germline. There are 13 residues in the CDR3. CDR3 amino acids: CSSSQNPQDTQYF. The CDR3 bases that were read are TGCTCCAGCAGTCAAAACCCCCAAGACACCCAGTAC.

This clone was counted between two and nine times. Mouse gene names apply. The read halts 1 residue ahead of the CDR3 end, with the missing end drawn from the germline J gene. The rearrangement links TRBV20 to TRBJ2-1, with a tentative D call TRBD2 (5 bases). Between the trimmed V and J ends, which lost 1 base and 4 bases, there was a span of 8 bases. CDR3 length: 13 residues. Per germline, CDR1 GFQATS and CDR2 STVNSAI. Incomplete CDR3 DNA: TGTGGTGCTAGGGGGACTTTTTATGCTGAGCAGTTC. Its translation is CGARGTFYAEQF. The CDR3 as a whole reads CGARGTFYAEQFF.

Of note for this clone: Gene names and germline match the mouse. Read sequence stops 1 residue before the CDR3 end, and the germline J gene provides the missing end. The genes are TRBV23 and TRBJ1-5. The length of the CDR3 is 15 residues. The germline V gene has CDR1 KGHTA and CDR2 FQNQQP. CDR3 sequence: CSSSRGTYNSQAPLF. CDR3 DNA, as far as it was read: TGCTCCAGCAGCCGGGGAACTTATAACAGCCAGGCTCCGCTT. Full variable domain (remainder filled in from reference TRBV23 and TRBJ1-5): DAAVTQKPRYLIKMKGQEAEMKCIPEKGHTAVFWYQQKQSKELKFLIYFQNQQPLDQIDMVKERFSAVCPSSSLCSLGIRTCEAEDSALYLCSSSRGTYNSQAPLFGEGTRLSVL.